This TCR beta chain was recovered during a study of blood T cells in healthy people across ages. Overall study results and limits: The unsorted PBMCs prevented any conclusive comparison of naive versus antigen-experienced cells.

V lost 3 bases to trimming and J lost 5 bases, with 4 bases between them. Germline CDR1 and CDR2: MNHNS and SASEGT. The CDR3 has 11 amino acids. A J-beta primer mix and a sample-barcoded 5' primer were used in a second PCR of about 7 to 12 cycles. Sequencing of every sample gave 3 million or more CDR3-containing paired-end reads. MiXCR was run by TCRdb on the 5' RACE reads, yielding one entry per CDR3 protein. The sample records fewer than 900,000 distinct CDR3 sequences, around half being singletons. This clonotype occurred a few times. Antigen specificity is unknown. Drawn from each donor were roughly 10 milliliters of peripheral blood.

This sequence joins TRBV6-1 and TRBJ2-5, with D uncertain. This receptor was obtained from a woman between 55 and 75 years old in good health. Material: blood. The CDR3 loop is CASSEWETQYF. The CDR3 coding sequence is TGTGCCAGCAGTGAGTGGGAGACCCAGTACTTC.